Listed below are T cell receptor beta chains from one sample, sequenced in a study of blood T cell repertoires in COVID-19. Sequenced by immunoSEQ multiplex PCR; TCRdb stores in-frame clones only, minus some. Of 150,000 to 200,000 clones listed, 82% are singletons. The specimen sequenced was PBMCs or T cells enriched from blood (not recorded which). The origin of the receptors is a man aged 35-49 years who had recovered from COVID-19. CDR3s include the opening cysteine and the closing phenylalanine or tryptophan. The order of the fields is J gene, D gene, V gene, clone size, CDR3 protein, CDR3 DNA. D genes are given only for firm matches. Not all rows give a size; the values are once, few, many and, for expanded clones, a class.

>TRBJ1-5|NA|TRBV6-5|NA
CASSYSSGPDQPQHF
TGTGCCAGCAGTTACTCATCAGGGCCGGATCAGCCCCAGCATTTT
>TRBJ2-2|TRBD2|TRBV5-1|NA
CASSSGLAPGGELFF
TGCGCCAGCAGCTCCGGACTAGCTCCTGGCGGGGAGCTGTTTTTT
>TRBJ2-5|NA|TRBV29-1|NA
CSVEKGNQETQYF
TGCAGCGTTGAAAAGGGGAACCAAGAGACCCAGTACTTC
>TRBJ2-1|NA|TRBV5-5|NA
CASSTRPLTYNEQFF
TGTGCCAGCAGCACGCGTCCCCTCACCTACAATGAGCAGTTCTTC
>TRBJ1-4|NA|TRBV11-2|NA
CASSLGWRDNEKLFF
TGTGCCAGCAGCTTAGGGTGGCGGGATAATGAAAAACTGTTTTTT
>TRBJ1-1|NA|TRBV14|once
CASSQWQSTEAFF
TGTGCCAGCAGCCAATGGCAGTCCACTGAAGCTTTCTTT
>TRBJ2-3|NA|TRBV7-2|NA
CASSLNSVDTQYF
TGTGCCAGCAGCCTCAATAGCGTGGATACGCAGTATTTT
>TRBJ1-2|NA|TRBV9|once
CASSAQGGGDYGYTF
TGTGCCAGCAGCGCACAGGGAGGGGGGGACTATGGCTACACCTTC
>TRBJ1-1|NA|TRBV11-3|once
CASSSQESSTEAFF
TGTGCCAGCAGCTCCCAAGAGTCGAGCACTGAAGCTTTCTTT
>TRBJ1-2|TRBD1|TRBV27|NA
CASSLEGGLYGYTF
TGTGCCAGCAGTTTAGAAGGGGGCCTCTATGGCTACACCTTC
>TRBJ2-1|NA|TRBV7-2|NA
CASAGGAGYNEQFF
TGTGCCAGCGCCGGAGGAGCGGGCTACAATGAGCAGTTCTTC
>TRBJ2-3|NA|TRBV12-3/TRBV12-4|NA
CASSLRGTDTQYF
TGTGCCAGCAGTTTACGGGGCACAGATACGCAGTATTTT
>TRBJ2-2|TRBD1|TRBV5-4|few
CASSGGQGTGELFF
TGTGCCAGCAGCGGAGGACAGGGGACCGGGGAGCTGTTTTTT
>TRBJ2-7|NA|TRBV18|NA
CASSPGQTRTYEQYF
TGTGCCAGCTCACCAGGACAGACCCGGACCTACGAGCAGTACTTC
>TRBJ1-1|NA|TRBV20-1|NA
CSATWNTEAFF
TGCAGTGCTACCTGGAACACTGAAGCTTTCTTT
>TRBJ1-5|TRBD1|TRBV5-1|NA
CASSLGTGNQPQHF
TGCGCCAGCAGCCTTGGGACAGGCAATCAGCCCCAGCATTTT
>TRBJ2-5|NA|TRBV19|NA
CASSNRQEETQYF
TGTGCCAGTAGTAACCGACAGGAAGAGACCCAGTACTTC
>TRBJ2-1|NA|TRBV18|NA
CASSTTGDNEQFF
TGTGCCAGCTCAACAACAGGAGATAATGAGCAGTTCTTC
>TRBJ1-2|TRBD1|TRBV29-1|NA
CSVPHRGEWGYTF
TGCAGCGTTCCCCACAGGGGGGAATGGGGCTACACCTTC
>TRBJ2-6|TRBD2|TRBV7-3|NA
CASSSRTSGKALSGANVLTF
TGTGCCAGCAGCTCAAGGACTAGCGGCAAAGCCCTCTCTGGGGCCAACGTCCTGACTTTC
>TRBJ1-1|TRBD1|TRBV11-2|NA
CASRRTGNTEAFF
TGTGCCAGCAGGAGGACAGGGAACACTGAAGCTTTCTTT
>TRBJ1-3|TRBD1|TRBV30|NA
CAWRPLQGSGNTIYF
TGTGCCTGGAGACCCCTACAGGGGTCTGGAAACACCATATATTTT
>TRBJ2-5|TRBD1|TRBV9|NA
CASSVGQVVQETQYF
TGTGCCAGCAGCGTGGGACAGGTAGTCCAAGAGACCCAGTACTTC
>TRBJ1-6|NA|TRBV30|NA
CAWRGRGNSPLHF
TGTGCCTGGAGGGGGAGGGGCAATTCACCCCTCCACTTT
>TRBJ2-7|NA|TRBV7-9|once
CASSPRQDSYEQYF
TGTGCCAGCAGCCCTAGACAGGACTCCTACGAGCAGTACTTC
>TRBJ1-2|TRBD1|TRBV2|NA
CASISTGGFKYGYTF
TGTGCCAGCATCTCAACAGGGGGCTTTAAGTATGGCTACACCTTC
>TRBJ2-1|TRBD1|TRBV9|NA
CASSFGTGDYNEQFF
TGTGCCAGCAGCTTCGGGACAGGGGATTACAATGAGCAGTTCTTC
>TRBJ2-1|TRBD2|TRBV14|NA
CASSPREGNYNEQFF
TGTGCCAGCAGCCCCCGGGAGGGCAATTACAATGAGCAGTTCTTC
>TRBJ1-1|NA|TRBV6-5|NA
CASTPSPGNTEAFF
TGTGCCAGCACCCCGAGCCCCGGGAACACTGAAGCTTTCTTT
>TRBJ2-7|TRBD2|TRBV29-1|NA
CSVSGTSETYEQYF
TGCAGCGTTTCCGGGACTAGCGAAACCTACGAGCAGTACTTC
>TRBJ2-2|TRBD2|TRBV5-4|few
CASSVSGRAGTGELFF
TGTGCCAGCAGCGTGAGCGGGAGGGCCGGGACCGGGGAGCTGTTTTTT
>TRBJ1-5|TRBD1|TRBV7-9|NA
CASSTQGDQPQHF
TGTGCCAGCAGCACACAGGGGGATCAGCCCCAGCATTTT
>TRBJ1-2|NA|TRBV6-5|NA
CASSQGLGYGYTF
TGTGCCAGTTCCCAGGGTTTAGGCTATGGCTACACCTTC
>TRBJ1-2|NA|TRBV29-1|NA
CSVDEGTKDGYTF
TGCAGCGTTGACGAGGGTACGAAGGATGGCTACACCTTC
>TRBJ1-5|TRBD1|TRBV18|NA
CASSPFGQGDQPQHF
TGTGCCAGCTCACCCTTTGGACAGGGCGATCAGCCCCAGCATTTT
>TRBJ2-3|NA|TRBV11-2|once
CASSFSGLDTQYF
TGTGCCAGCAGCTTCAGCGGGCTCGATACGCAGTATTTT
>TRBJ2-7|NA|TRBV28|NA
CASSFWTSGSYEQYF
TGTGCCAGCAGTTTTTGGACCTCGGGGAGCTACGAGCAGTACTTC
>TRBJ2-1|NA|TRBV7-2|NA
CASSLDSLYNEQFF
TGTGCCAGCAGCTTAGACTCGTTGTACAATGAGCAGTTCTTC
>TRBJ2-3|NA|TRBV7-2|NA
CASSLFTDTQYF
TGTGCCAGCAGTCTCTTCACAGATACGCAGTATTTT
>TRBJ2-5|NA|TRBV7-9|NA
CASSGTSQETQYF
TGTGCCAGCAGCGGAACTAGCCAAGAGACCCAGTACTTC
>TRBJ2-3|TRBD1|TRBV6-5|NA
CASTRDRGRDTQYF
TGTGCCAGCACCCGGGACAGGGGTAGGGATACGCAGTATTTT
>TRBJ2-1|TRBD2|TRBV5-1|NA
CASSFPRLAGLSNEQFF
TGCGCCAGCAGCTTCCCCCGACTAGCGGGATTATCCAATGAGCAGTTCTTC
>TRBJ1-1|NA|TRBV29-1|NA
CSVDRFNTEAFF
TGCAGCGTCGACAGGTTCAACACTGAAGCTTTCTTT
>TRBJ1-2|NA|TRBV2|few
CASSRVANYGYTF
TGTGCCAGCAGTAGAGTAGCTAACTATGGCTACACCTTC
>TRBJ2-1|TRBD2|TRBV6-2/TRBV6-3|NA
CASSYAAGGPNEQFF
TGTGCCAGCAGTTACGCGGCGGGAGGGCCTAATGAGCAGTTCTTC
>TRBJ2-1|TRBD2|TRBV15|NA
CATSRDIGPGGNEQFF
TGTGCCACCAGCAGAGATATAGGTCCGGGGGGCAATGAGCAGTTCTTC
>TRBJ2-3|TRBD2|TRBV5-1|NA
CASSAGDSPQGTDTQYF
TGCGCCAGCAGCGCGGGAGACAGTCCTCAGGGCACAGATACGCAGTATTTT
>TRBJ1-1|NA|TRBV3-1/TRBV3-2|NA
CASSLRAPMNTEAFF
TGTGCCAGCAGCCTGAGGGCCCCGATGAACACTGAAGCTTTCTTT
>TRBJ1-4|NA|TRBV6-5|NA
CASSRGGNEKLFF
TGTGCCAGCAGTCGCGGGGGGAATGAAAAACTGTTTTTT
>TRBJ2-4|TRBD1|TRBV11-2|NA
CASSSREQGMGIQYF
TGTGCCAGCAGCTCCCGCGAACAGGGGATGGGCATTCAGTACTTC
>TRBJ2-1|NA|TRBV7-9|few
CASSQAGTLNNEQFF
TGTGCCAGCAGTCAGGCCGGGACACTCAACAATGAGCAGTTCTTC
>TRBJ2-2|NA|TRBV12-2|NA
CASRPGRTGGNTGELFF
TGTGCAAGTCGCCCGGGACGGACAGGGGGAAACACCGGGGAGCTGTTTTTT
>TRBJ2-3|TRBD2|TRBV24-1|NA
CATSDPRTSGTSTDTQYF
TGTGCCACCAGTGATCCCCGGACTAGCGGGACTAGCACAGATACGCAGTATTTT
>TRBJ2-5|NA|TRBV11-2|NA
CASSLAFQETQYF
TGTGCCAGCAGCTTAGCCTTCCAAGAGACCCAGTACTTC
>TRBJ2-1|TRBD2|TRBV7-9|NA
CASSSLGTSGSTYNEQFF
TGTGCCAGCAGTAGCCTAGGGACTAGCGGGAGCACCTACAATGAGCAGTTCTTC
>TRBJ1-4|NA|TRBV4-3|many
CASSQASADSGANEKLFF
TGCGCCAGCAGCCAAGCGTCTGCGGACAGTGGGGCTAATGAAAAACTGTTTTTT
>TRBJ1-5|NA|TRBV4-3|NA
CASSSQVDNQPQHF
TGCGCCAGCAGCAGCCAGGTTGACAATCAGCCCCAGCATTTT
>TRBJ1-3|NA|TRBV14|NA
CASSQDAWNRAIYF
TGTGCCAGCAGCCAAGATGCCTGGAACAGGGCCATATATTTT
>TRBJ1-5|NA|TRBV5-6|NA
CASSLGVFQPQHF
TGTGCCAGCAGCCTCGGGGTTTTTCAGCCCCAGCATTTT